This record covers a single T cell receptor (beta chain). Sequencing used immunoSEQ multiplex PCR; TCRdb keeps in-frame clones, though not all of them. Altogether approximately 110,000 clones are present, 80% to 85% being singletons, with the ten largest covering 0.7% to 1%. Germline V gene lookup returns CDR1 MDHEN and CDR2 SYDVKM. Deletions cut 2 bases from V and 0 bases from J, with 17 bases between. The CDR3 has 18 amino acids. This record comes from a study of blood T cell repertoires in COVID-19. The V gene is TRBV28, the J gene TRBJ1-5; D call uncertain. The sample was peripheral blood. The TCR comes from a woman aged 70-85 years with acute or convalescent COVID-19. As DNA, the CDR3 is TGTGCCAGCAGTTTAAATTTTCCCTCTTCTTCTAGCAATCAGCCCCAGCATTTT. It encodes CASSLNFPSSSSNQPQHF.